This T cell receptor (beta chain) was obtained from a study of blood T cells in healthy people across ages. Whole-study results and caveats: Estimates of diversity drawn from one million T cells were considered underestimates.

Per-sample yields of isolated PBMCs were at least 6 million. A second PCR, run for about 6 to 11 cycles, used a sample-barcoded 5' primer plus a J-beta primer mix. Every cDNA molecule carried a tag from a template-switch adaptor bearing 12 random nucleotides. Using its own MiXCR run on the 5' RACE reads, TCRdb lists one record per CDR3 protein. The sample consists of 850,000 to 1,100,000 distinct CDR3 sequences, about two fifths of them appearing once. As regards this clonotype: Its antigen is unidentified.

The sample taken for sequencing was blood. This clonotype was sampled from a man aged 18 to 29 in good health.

The CDR3 nucleotides read TGTGCCAGCAGCTTGGCCCCATTAGGGACAGACAATTCACCCCTCCACTTT. It encodes CASSLAPLGTDNSPLHF. This rearrangement joins TRBV5-8 to TRBJ1-6; 7 bases align to TRBD1. CDR3 length equals 17 residues. Germline-derived CDR1 and CDR2 are SGHTS and YDEGEE. V was clipped by 0 bases and J by 7 bases; unmatched bases: 10.